This passage covers 26 T cell receptor beta chains from one sample sequenced in a study of regulatory T cells in long-lasting Graves disease. Libraries of TCR beta came from iRepertoire HTBI primers plus Arm-PCR of CDR3 regions. Via MiXCR, TCRdb re-called the multiplex PCR reads, giving one row per CDR3 protein. The table includes 350,000 to 450,000 distinct CDR3 sequences, about a sixth detected once. Sample time point: newly diagnosed GD, antithyroid drugs for less than 3 months. The authors made the TCR library using RNA they extracted from PBMCs. The same sample was also studied in work on T cells in Graves' hyperthyroidism and ophthalmopathy.

The material was peripheral blood mononuclear cells (PBMCs), obtained at new diagnosis, from a patient treated with antithyroid drugs. The receptor source for this set is a middle-aged man with Graves disease.

Ten or more counts support this clonotype. The V call is TRBV20-1, the J call TRBJ1-5; perhaps TRBD1 as D (6 bases). With 5 bases removed from V and 4 bases from J, the gap between germline ends came to 12 bases. The CDR3 runs 13 residues. Germline assignment: CDR1 DFQATT and CDR2 SNEGSKA (reference sequence). The CDR3 DNA sequence: TGCAGTGCTTACCGGGACACTAATCAGCCCCAGCATTTT. Its protein product is CSAYRDTNQPQHF.

This clonotype has a count of ten or more. The chain employs TRBV5-1 and TRBJ2-3, with 9 bases identical to TRBD2. V shed 6 bases, J shed 2 bases, and the junction held 7 bases outside the gene matches. Germline assignment: CDR1 SGHRS and CDR2 YFSETQ. The CDR3 is 15 residues long. CDR3 region: CASNLASGVTDTQYF. CDR3 in DNA: TGCGCCAGCAATCTGGCTAGCGGGGTCACAGATACGCAGTATTTT.

Many counts were recorded for this clonotype. The chain is built from TRBV20-1 and TRBJ2-2; D possibly uses TRBD1 or TRBD2 (5 bases each). Germline CDR1 DFQATT, CDR2 SNEGSKA (reference sequence). V was cut by 0 bases and J by 4 bases, with 12 bases left in between. The CDR3 has 15 residues. CDR3 nucleotide sequence: TGCAGTGCTAGAGATATCGGGGCGTTCACCGGGGAGCTGTTTTTT. This sequence encodes CSARDIGAFTGELFF.

This clonotype was seen many times. This sequence joins TRBV20-1 and TRBJ2-3; the match to TRBD2 covers 8 bases. The CDR3 consists of 13 residues. The germline V gene encodes CDR1 DFQATT and CDR2 SNEGSKA (reference sequence). Losses at the gene ends were 4 bases for V and 1 base for J; bases not matched to a gene: 1. The CDR3 loop is CSATGGGTDTQYF. The DNA for the CDR3 is TGCAGTGCTACGGGGGGGGGCACAGATACGCAGTATTTT.

With respect to this clonotype: A single base separates this from a much larger clone, so it may be a read error. The chain has TRBV18 and TRBJ1-4; TRBD1 aligns across 8 bases. CDR1 is KGHSH, CDR2 LQKENI, per germline. The CDR3 contains 15 residues. Trimming cost V 3 bases and J 5 bases; bases outside gene matches: 5. CDR3: CASSPRTGWNEKLFF. Written as DNA, the CDR3 is TGTGCCAGCTCACCGAGGACAGGGTGGAATGAAAAACTGTTTTTT.

This clonotype was seen ten or more times. The chain carries TRBV5-1 and TRBJ1-5; D remains ambiguous. Germline lookup yields CDR1 SGHRS and CDR2 YFSETQ. This CDR3 region has 15 residues. V lost 4 bases, J lost 1 base, and 12 bases lay in between. CDR3 in DNA: TGCGCCAGCAGCCCCGGAGAGTACAGCAATCAGCCCCAGCATTTT. Protein sequence: CASSPGEYSNQPQHF.

This clonotype was seen repeatedly, ten times or more. The rearrangement links TRBV24-1 to TRBJ2-5, with D hard to call. The CDR3 is made up of 12 amino acids. Per the germline V gene, CDR1 is KGHDR and CDR2 is SFDVKD. V was clipped by 0 bases and J by 9 bases, with 7 bases between them. The CDR3 DNA is TGTGCCACCAGTGATTTGAGAGGACCCCAGTACTTC. Its translation: CATSDLRGPQYF.

As regards this clonotype: Since a much larger clone is just one base distant, this may be a read error. The chain combines TRBV7-9 with TRBJ1-2, with 11 bases aligning to TRBD1. This CDR3 has 17 amino acids. Germline V CDR1 and CDR2: SEHNR, FQNEAQ (reference sequence). The CDR3 DNA follows: TGTGTCAGCAGCCTCGGACAGGGGGCTGGAACTAACTATGGCTACACCTTC. This encodes CVSSLGQGAGTNYGYTF.

CDR3 residues: CAISDRGSSNYGYTF. DNA for the CDR3: TGTGCCATCAGTGACAGGGGATCGAGTAACTATGGCTACACCTTC. V gene TRBV10-3 combines with J gene TRBJ1-2; tentative D call: TRBD1 (6 bases). Germline V gene data show CDR1 as ENHRY and CDR2 as SYGVKD. With 3 bases removed from V and 1 base from J, the gap between germline ends came to 12 bases. CDR3 length equals 15 residues.

This clonotype was seen repeatedly, ten times or more. The chain couples TRBV20-1 to TRBJ2-7; D unresolved. Germline CDR1 DFQATT, CDR2 SNEGSKA (reference sequence). The CDR3 extends over 13 amino acids. V was shortened by 3 bases and J by 0 bases, with 9 bases between the two germline ends. The CDR3 DNA follows: TGCAGTGCTAGCAATCCTAACTCCTACGAGCAGTACTTC. Translated, it gives CSASNPNSYEQYF.

This clonotype has just a few counts. V and J are TRBV27 and TRBJ2-3; 8 positions agree with TRBD2. Germline V gene lookup returns CDR1 MNHEY and CDR2 SMNVEV (reference sequence). The length of the CDR3 is 19 residues. V dropped 1 base and J dropped 0; count of bases not matched to a gene: 12. CDR3 bases: TGTGCCAGCAGTTTATTCCCCCGGACTAGCAGACATAGCACAGATACGCAGTATTTT. Residues: CASSLFPRTSRHSTDTQYF.

V gene TRBV7-3 combines with J gene TRBJ1-6; D not certain. CDR1 is SGHTA and CDR2 is FQGTGA in the germline V gene. The CDR3 spans 14 residues. V was clipped by 2 bases and J by 9 bases, with 11 bases between them. The CDR3 DNA sequence: TGTGCCAGCAGCTTATCGGGGTTGAGTTCACCCCTCCACTTT. Residues: CASSLSGLSSPLHF.

This clonotype was detected ten times or more. The chain couples TRBV7-2 to TRBJ1-5; 7 bases map to TRBD1. With 1 base clipped from V and 8 bases from J, the junction kept 5 bases outside the gene matches. Looked up from germline, CDR1 is SGHTA and CDR2 is FQGNSA. The CDR3 contains 14 residues. The DNA for the CDR3 is TGTGCCAGCAGCTTAGGTGACAGGGTGGAGCCCCAGCATTTT. It codes for CASSLGDRVEPQHF.

This clonotype was detected many times. CDR3 bases: TGTGCCAGCAGCTTTACAGGGGGCGATGCCTACGAGCAGTACTTC. It codes for CASSFTGGDAYEQYF. The J gene is TRBJ2-7, the V gene TRBV11-2; 9 nucleotides line up with TRBD1. Looked up from germline, CDR1 is SGHAT and CDR2 is FQNNGV. This CDR3 region has 15 residues. V dropped 3 bases and J dropped 2; count of bases not matched to a gene: 5.

This clonotype showed up many times. The rearrangement joins TRBV18 to TRBJ1-1, with D unclear. V was pared by 8 bases and J by 1 base, with 11 bases between. The CDR3 covers 13 residues. The germline gives CDR1 KGHSH, CDR2 LQKENI. CDR3 amino acids: CASLSEANTEAFF. The CDR3 DNA follows: TGTGCCAGCCTCTCTGAGGCGAACACTGAAGCTTTCTTT.

This clonotype has at least ten counts. This chain links TRBV18 with TRBJ1-2; TRBD1 aligns across 7 bases. This CDR3 contains 16 residues. CDR1 is KGHSH and CDR2 is LQKENI in the germline V gene. With 3 bases clipped from V and 4 bases from J, the junction kept 11 bases outside the gene matches. CDR3 in amino acids: CASSPIPGQPSYGYTF. As DNA, the CDR3 is TGTGCCAGCTCACCGATCCCGGGACAGCCCTCCTATGGCTACACCTTC.

This clonotype was recorded at least ten times. The genes are TRBV3-1 and TRBJ1-1; tentatively, D is TRBD1 (5 bases). In germline, CDR1 is LGHDT, CDR2 YNNKEL (reference sequence). Between the trimmed V and J ends, which lost 3 bases and 7 bases, there was a span of 9 bases. The CDR3 is 12 amino acids. CDR3: CASSQGEFEAFF. The CDR3 nucleotides are TGTGCCAGCAGCCAGGGGGAGTTTGAAGCTTTCTTT.

This clonotype has at least ten counts. This chain uses TRBV7-3 with TRBJ1-1; D call uncertain. CDR1 SGHTA and CDR2 FQGTGA come from the germline V gene. Trimming stripped 4 bases from V and 1 base from J, with 7 bases between. CDR3 length equals 13 residues. The CDR3 coding sequence is TGTGCCAGCAGCTCTACCCCGAACACTGAAGCTTTCTTT. This encodes CASSSTPNTEAFF.

The chain recombines TRBV7-2 with TRBJ2-2; weak D call: TRBD1 (6 bases). Trimming took 4 bases from V and 1 from J, leaving 16 bases between them. The CDR3 runs to 17 residues. The germline CDR1 and CDR2 sequences are SGHTA and FQGNSA. CDR3: CASSSVHRVVNTGELFF. DNA for the CDR3: TGTGCCAGCAGCTCGGTCCACAGGGTCGTGAACACCGGGGAGCTGTTTTTT.

This clonotype has ten or more counts. The rearrangement links TRBV7-3 to TRBJ2-3; D call uncertain. From germline, CDR1 is SGHTA and CDR2 FQGTGA. Trimming pared 0 bases from V and 4 bases from J, leaving 5 bases between. CDR3 size: 13 residues. CDR3 nucleotides: TGTGCCAGCAGCTTAACGTCCTCAGATACGCAGTATTTT. It is translated as CASSLTSSDTQYF. Using reference TRBV7-3 and TRBJ2-3 for the parts outside the CDR3, the full variable domain is GAGVSQTPSNKVTEKGKYVELRCDPISGHTALYWYRQSLGQGPEFLIYFQGTGAADDSGLPNDRFFAVRPEGSVSTLKIQRTERGDSAVYLCASSLTSSDTQYFGPGTRLTVL.

There are a few counts of this clonotype. This sequence joins TRBV2 and TRBJ2-1; D might be TRBD1 (6 bases). CDR3 length: 16 residues. Trimming cost V 7 bases and J 6 bases, with 22 bases left between them. Germline V gene sequence: CDR1 SNHLY, CDR2 FYNNEI. The CDR3 loop reads CASIKERWGPGNEQFF. In DNA form, the CDR3 reads TGTGCCAGCATAAAGGAGAGGTGGGGGCCGGGCAATGAGCAGTTCTTC.

This clonotype was found a few times. The J gene is TRBJ1-1, the V gene TRBV24-1; 7 bases map to TRBD1. Germline values: CDR1 KGHDR, CDR2 SFDVKD. The J segment lost 2 bases and the V segment lost 7 bases, leaving 6 bases of the junction unmatched. The CDR3 has 14 amino acids. The CDR3 DNA follows: TGTGCCACCAGGCAGGGGGGCCTTAACACTGAAGCTTTCTTT. Translated, it gives CATRQGGLNTEAFF.

This clonotype has at least ten counts. This sequence joins TRBV2 and TRBJ1-5; perhaps TRBD1 as D (6 bases). This CDR3 spans 15 amino acids. V was shortened by 6 bases and J by 2 bases, with 14 bases between the two germline ends. CDR1 and CDR2 (germline): SNHLY, FYNNEI. The CDR3 nucleotides are TGTGCCAGCAGCCGGGACATCTTGGGCAATCAGCCCCAGCATTTT. It is translated as CASSRDILGNQPQHF.

This clonotype has ten or more counts. This chain joins TRBV28 and TRBJ1-5, with TRBD1 matching 8 bases. Germline values: CDR1 MDHEN, CDR2 SYDVKM. This CDR3 spans 15 amino acids. Trimming took 2 bases from V and 5 from J; bases not matched to a gene: 5. As DNA, the CDR3 is TGTGCCAGCAGTTTACAAGGACAGGGATATCAGCCCCAGCATTTT. It codes for CASSLQGQGYQPQHF.

The chain is built from TRBV5-1 and TRBJ1-2; 7 bases align to TRBD1. CDR3 length: 15 amino acids. J was trimmed by 5 bases and V by 2 bases; bases with no gene match: 9. Germline V CDR1 and CDR2: SGHRS, YFSETQ. The CDR3 nucleotides read TGCGCCAGCAGCTTTTTAGGGGGCGCAGGGTATGGCTACACCTTC. Translating gives CASSFLGGAGYGYTF.

This clonotype was counted at least ten times. The junction departs from the called germline gene at one end, perhaps through a read error. V gene TRBV3-1 combines with J gene TRBJ1-1; weak D call: TRBD1 (5 bases). The CDR3 extends over 16 amino acids. The germline CDR1 and CDR2 sequences are LGHDT and YNNKEL (reference sequence). CDR3 DNA sequence: TGTGCCAGCAGCCAAGGGGTAGGAGGGGTGAATACTGAAGCTTTCTTT. It encodes CASSQGVGGVNTEAFF.